This entry is about one T cell receptor (beta chain). The antigen is not known. The data are from a study of tumor and adjacent non-tumor tissue in lung cancer. Study-wide context: Histology: about a dozen adenocarcinoma, a couple of squamous cell carcinoma, 1 small cell lung cancer. On average, productive TCRbeta reads reached a few million per sample. General study points: Tumor repertoires had a smaller top 100 clone share than normal lung. Higher tumor TCR diversity was associated with shorter survival.

TCRbeta libraries were built with three rounds of nested PCR, modified from ARM-PCR. TCRdb recomputed calls from the multiplex PCR reads with MiXCR, one row per CDR3 protein. Of roughly 66,000 distinct CDR3 sequences listed, about three quarters are singletons. Germline V gene sequence: CDR1 SGHAT, CDR2 FQDESV (reference sequence). Trimming cost V 8 bases and J 9 bases; bases outside gene matches: 13. This CDR3 is 14 amino acids long. This sample's RNA came from whole unsorted tissue. J is TRBJ2-1 and V is TRBV11-1, with 7 bases that match TRBD2. The source is a man in his 60s with non-small cell lung cancer. Sequences were obtained from lung tumor tissue. CDR3: CASERWEGLGEQFF. CDR3 nucleotide sequence: TGTGCCAGCGAGCGGTGGGAGGGCCTTGGTGAGCAGTTCTTC.